This T cell receptor (beta chain) was sequenced in a study of blood T cell repertoires in COVID-19. On the study more broadly: Samples came from the United States, Italy and Spain, spanning acute and convalescent COVID-19. The analysed material was cDNA or gDNA that came from T cells, B-cell-depleted T cells, or PBMCs.

CDR3 size: 14 residues. V was cut by 1 base and J by 7 bases, with 10 bases left in between. CDR1 SGHNT and CDR2 YENEEA come from the germline V gene. As handled by the study authors: Reference gene primer amplification gave nucleated cell count estimates. Sequencing was performed with immunoSEQ multiplex PCR; in TCRdb, only in-frame clones are kept and a portion is missing. The DNA was the basis for D and trimming; V, J and clone size are from that table. The repertoire includes some 150,000 clones, less than 90% of them detected once, and around two fifths sits in the top ten. The chain is built from TRBV11-3 and TRBJ1-4; a possible D gene is TRBD1 (5 bases). Sequencing was performed on peripheral blood. The receptor's source is a human donor in a cohort sampled during active COVID-19. CDR3 amino acids: CASSLGGDLEKLFF. CDR3 nucleotides: TGTGCCAGCAGCTTAGGGGGGGACCTTGAAAAACTGTTTTTT. The whole variable domain, filled in from reference TRBV11-3 and TRBJ1-4, reads EAGVVQSPRYKIIEKKQPVAFWCNPISGHNTLYWYLQNLGQGPELLIRYENEEAVDDSQLPKDRFSAERLKGVDSTLKIQPAELGDSAVYLCASSLGGDLEKLFFGSGTQLSVL.